The sequence of this TCR beta chain was determined in a study of blood T cell repertoires in COVID-19. Study as a whole: PBMCs, B-cell-depleted T cells, or T cells were the source of the cDNA or gDNA that made up the material.

Some clones are missing from TCRdb's copy, which holds only in-frame ones; the method was immunoSEQ multiplex PCR. The table lists around 200,000 clones, 70% to 90% of them singletons. The CDR3 runs 17 residues. V trimming: 3 bases; J trimming: 9 bases; junction bases outside the gene matches: 16. Germline V gene lookup returns CDR1 LNHDA and CDR2 SQIVND (reference sequence). Participants came from fewer than 25 US areas, aged roughly 18 to 95 years. Categorization into cohorts depended on clinical history that participants reported. Recovered Cohort 3 donors showed two negative PCRs, clearance, or symptom resolution.

The genes are TRBV19 and TRBJ2-7; 11 bases line up with TRBD2. The receptor's source is a man aged 25-45 years who had recovered from COVID-19. Sequenced material: PBMCs or T cells enriched from blood (not recorded which). CDR3 in amino acids: CASSMGLAGGSPPVQYF. The CDR3 nucleotides read TGTGCCAGTAGTATGGGGCTAGCGGGAGGATCCCCCCCGGTGCAGTACTTC.